The 32 T cell receptor beta chains given below trace back to one sample, sequenced in a study of T cells in Graves' hyperthyroidism and ophthalmopathy. The investigators amplified TCR beta CDR3 regions from RNA transcripts. TCR CDR3 regions were first amplified by RT-PCR with HTBI primers. In TCRdb, the multiplex PCR reads were re-called with MiXCR into one record per CDR3 protein. Of 300,000 or so distinct CDR3 sequences listed, roughly 15% were seen once; the top ten hold approximately 31%. Sequenced sample: blood. The receptors were sampled from a man aged 30 to 39 with Graves' hyperthyroidism.

This chain joins TRBV12-3 or TRBV12-4 and TRBJ2-3; 7 bases align to TRBD1. V lost 7 bases to trimming and J lost 0 bases; unmatched junction nucleotides: 7. This CDR3 comprises 15 residues. In DNA form, the CDR3 reads TGTGCCAGCACTCGGACAGGTGGCAGCACAGATACGCAGTATTTT. This codes for CASTRTGGSTDTQYF.

This clonotype occurred many times. The chain is built from TRBV27 and TRBJ1-1; D possibly corresponds to TRBD1 (6 bases). Germline CDR1 and CDR2: MNHEY and SMNVEV (reference sequence). The ends were cut back, 3 bases at V and 5 bases at J, with 7 bases in the middle. The CDR3 extends over 12 amino acids. The CDR3 protein is CASSFQGTEAFF. CDR3 sequence (DNA): TGTGCCAGCAGTTTTCAGGGGACTGAAGCTTTCTTT.

The genes are TRBV19 and TRBJ2-1; 10 bases align to TRBD1. The CDR3 is made up of 15 amino acids. The trim removed 2 bases at V and 9 bases at J, leaving 7 bases unmatched. Germline CDR1 reads LNHDA; CDR2 reads SQIVND (reference sequence). The CDR3 sequence is CASSISGTGVSEQFF. DNA for the CDR3: TGTGCCAGTAGTATATCCGGGACAGGGGTCAGTGAGCAGTTCTTC. The full variable domain, in which reference TRBV19 and TRBJ2-1 provide the parts outside the CDR3, is DGGITQSPKYLFRKEGQNVTLSCEQNLNHDAMYWYRQDPGQGLRLIYYSQIVNDFQKGDIAEGYSVSREKKESFPLTVTSAQKNPTAFYLCASSISGTGVSEQFFGPGTRLTVL.

The table lists this clonotype with many counts. This chain uses TRBV30 with TRBJ2-5, with TRBD2 identical over 11 bases. CDR3 length: 12 residues. J gave up 7 bases and V 5 bases, and 3 bases lay outside the gene matches. Germline assignment: CDR1 GTSNPN and CDR2 SVGIG (reference sequence). The CDR3 protein is CAWGLAGVTQYF. For the CDR3, the DNA is TGTGCCTGGGGACTAGCGGGTGTGACCCAGTACTTC. Looking up the rest from reference TRBV30 and TRBJ2-5 gives the full variable domain: SQTIHQWPATLVQPVGSPLSLECTVEGTSNPNLYWYRQAAGRGLQLLFYSVGIGQISSEVPQNLSASRPQDRQFILSSKKLLLSDSGFYLCAWGLAGVTQYFGPGTRLLVL.

At least ten counts were recorded for this clonotype. The chain uses TRBV6-1 and TRBJ1-2; no reliable D call. Germline CDR1 reads MNHNS; CDR2 reads SASEGT. The CDR3 is made up of 13 amino acids. V was shortened by 0 bases and J by 2 bases, with 4 bases between the two germline ends. CDR3 sequence (DNA): TGTGCCAGCAGTGAAGCCCAAAACTATGGCTACACCTTC. This encodes CASSEAQNYGYTF.

The table lists this clonotype with many counts. This chain links TRBV6-1 with TRBJ2-1; 8 bases fit TRBD1. The CDR3 runs to 15 residues. V gave up 5 bases and J gave up 5 bases; unmatched junction bases: 8. Looked up from germline, CDR1 is MNHNS and CDR2 is SASEGT. The CDR3 loop reads CASSPYRGENNEQFF. The CDR3 DNA sequence: TGTGCCAGCAGTCCCTACAGGGGGGAGAACAATGAGCAGTTCTTC.

This clonotype was detected only a few times. This chain links TRBV15 with TRBJ1-2; weak D call: TRBD1 (5 bases). The V gene lost 0 bases and the J gene lost 2 bases, with 16 bases spanning the gap. CDR3 length: 17 amino acids. Germline CDR1 and CDR2: LNHNV and YYDKDF (reference sequence). The CDR3 loop is CATSRDGLRTLNYGYTF. CDR3 in DNA: TGTGCCACCAGCAGAGATGGGCTGCGGACATTGAACTATGGCTACACCTTC.

Comments on this clonotype: This may arise from a read error, as a much more abundant clone is one base away. V gene TRBV28 combines with J gene TRBJ1-2; D ambiguous. Germline V gene data show CDR1 as MDHEN and CDR2 as SYDVKM. V was clipped by 4 bases and J by 5 bases, with 14 bases between them. CDR3 length: 14 residues. CDR3 residues: CASSSPAPPYGYTF. CDR3 DNA sequence: TGTGCCAGCAGTTCGCCAGCCCCTCCTTATGGCTACACCTTC.

This clonotype was counted a single time. This clone may be a read error of a much larger clone one base away. This rearrangement joins TRBV18 to TRBJ2-7; TRBD2 might be the D (5 bases). CDR3 size: 14 residues. V lost 2 bases and J 2 bases, leaving 10 bases between the germline ends. Germline CDR1 and CDR2: KGHSH and LQKENI. The CDR3 DNA is TGTGCCAGCTCACCAACTTCTAGCCCCTACGAGCAGTACTTC. As protein: CASSPTSSPYEQYF. The full variable domain, its missing parts supplied by reference TRBV18 and TRBJ2-7, is NAGVMQNPRHLVRRRGQEARLRCSPMKGHSHVYWYRQLPEEGLKFMVYLQKENIIDESGMPKERFSAEFPKEGPSILRIQQVVRGDSAAYFCASSPTSSPYEQYFGPGTRLTVT.

This clonotype came up many times. V and J are TRBV5-1 and TRBJ2-7; 8 nucleotides match TRBD2. The germline V gene has CDR1 SGHRS and CDR2 YFSETQ. The CDR3 is 16 residues long. Trimming removed 0 bases from V and 2 bases from J; junction bases left unmatched: 7. The DNA for the CDR3 is TGCGCCAGCAGCTTGGAACTAGCGGCAGTGGCCTACGAGCAGTACTTC. The encoded protein is CASSLELAAVAYEQYF.

The rearrangement uses TRBV20-1 and TRBJ2-7, with 7 bases that match TRBD2. Trimming cost V 1 base and J 6 bases; bases outside gene matches: 0. The germline V gene encodes CDR1 DFQATT and CDR2 SNEGSKA (reference sequence). The CDR3 length is 11 residues. CDR3 nucleotide sequence: TGCAGTGCTAGAGGACTAGCCGAGCAGTACTTC. Translating it yields CSARGLAEQYF.

The table lists this clonotype with many counts. The chain uses TRBV28 and TRBJ2-1; 11 bases map to TRBD2. Losses at the gene ends were 5 bases for V and 8 bases for J; bases not matched to a gene: 8. Germline lookup yields CDR1 MDHEN and CDR2 SYDVKM. The CDR3 runs 15 residues. CDR3 region: CASSIAGGPLDEQFF. The CDR3 bases are TGTGCCAGCAGTATAGCGGGAGGGCCTCTGGATGAGCAGTTCTTC.

This clonotype has a handful of counts. This sequence joins TRBV20-1 and TRBJ2-1; TRBD2 aligns across 12 bases. The trim removed 4 bases at V and 8 bases at J, leaving 6 bases unmatched. Germline V gives CDR1 DFQATT, CDR2 SNEGSKA (reference sequence). The CDR3 runs 14 residues. The CDR3 coding sequence is TGCAGTGCTACCCTGACTAGCGGGAGTCATGAGCAGTTCTTC. Protein product: CSATLTSGSHEQFF.

The chain links TRBV10-2 to TRBJ2-1; TRBD2 aligns across 10 bases. Germline lookup yields CDR1 WSHSY and CDR2 SAAADI. The V gene end was trimmed by 2 bases and the J gene end by 0 bases; junction bases not matched to a gene: 1. This CDR3 is 16 amino acids long. The CDR3 coding sequence is TGCGCCAGCAGTGAGGCTAGCGGGAGCTCCTACAATGAGCAGTTCTTC. Amino acids: CASSEASGSSYNEQFF.

This clonotype was seen ten or more times. The chain's CDR3 is CASSLRLYYEQYF. The CDR3 bases are TGTGCCAGCAGTTTGAGACTGTACTACGAGCAGTACTTC. The gene calls are TRBV27 and TRBJ2-7, with D unresolved. CDR1 and CDR2 (germline): MNHEY, SMNVEV (reference sequence). This CDR3 is 13 amino acids long. Trimming cost V 3 bases and J 3 bases, with 9 bases left between them.

The chain uses TRBV6-1 and TRBJ2-4; either TRBD1 or TRBD2 may fit D (5 bases each). Trimming removed 2 bases from V and 0 bases from J, with 26 bases in between. Germline V lookup: CDR1 MNHNS, CDR2 SASEGT. The CDR3 covers 21 residues. For the CDR3, the DNA is TGTGCCAGCAGTGAACGTTATAGGGACGCGGGTGTACGGCTAGCCAAAAACATTCAGTACTTC. It encodes CASSERYRDAGVRLAKNIQYF.

This clonotype came up many times. V gene TRBV7-9 combines with J gene TRBJ2-2; D remains ambiguous. The ends were cut back, 2 bases at V and 3 bases at J, with 4 bases in the middle. This CDR3 spans 13 amino acids. The germline V gene encodes CDR1 SEHNR and CDR2 FQNEAQ (reference sequence). Here the CDR3 DNA reads TGTGCCAGCAGCTTATCCGACACCGGGGAGCTGTTTTTT. This gives the protein CASSLSDTGELFF.

The chain's CDR3 is CATAPMRNSPLHF. The CDR3 nucleotides are TGTGCCACCGCCCCCATGAGGAATTCACCCCTCCACTTT. The chain couples TRBV19 to TRBJ1-6; no firm D call. The CDR3 loop spans 13 amino acids. Germline assignment: CDR1 LNHDA and CDR2 SQIVND (reference sequence). The ends were cut back, 10 bases at V and 7 bases at J, with 14 bases in the middle.

This clonotype was observed at least ten times. The chain has TRBV6-1 and TRBJ2-3; D is unclear. This CDR3 contains 11 residues. Germline V gene sequence: CDR1 MNHNS, CDR2 SASEGT. The V gene lost 3 bases and the J gene lost 6 bases, with 4 bases spanning the gap. In nucleotides, the CDR3 is TGTGCCAGCAGTGAGGTCGATACGCAGTATTTT. Translated: CASSEVDTQYF.

The V gene is TRBV30, the J gene TRBJ1-2; D may be TRBD1 (5 bases). Per germline, CDR1 GTSNPN and CDR2 SVGIG (reference sequence). V lost 8 bases, J lost 3 bases, and 25 bases lay in between. The CDR3 consists of 16 residues. CDR3: CAGIRPGLLFDYGYTF. DNA of the CDR3: TGTGCCGGAATAAGACCGGGACTGCTTTTTGACTATGGCTACACCTTC.

This clonotype has ten or more counts. The rearrangement links TRBV7-3 to TRBJ2-1, with unresolved D. The CDR3 is 12 residues long. The V end was cut by 5 bases, the J end by 10 bases, with 12 bases between. Looked up from germline, CDR1 is SGHTA and CDR2 is FQGTGA. In nucleotides, the CDR3 is TGTGCCAGCAGCCGCGACGGGCGGGAGCAGTTCTTC. It specifies CASSRDGREQFF.

This clonotype was counted at least ten times. This chain joins TRBV11-3 and TRBJ1-2; 8 bases are shared with TRBD1. The CDR3 contains 13 residues. Germline values: CDR1 SGHNT, CDR2 YENEEA. V lost 5 bases, J lost 5 bases, and 4 bases stayed unmatched. The CDR3 loop is CASSPQGAYGYTF. The CDR3 DNA reads TGTGCCAGCAGCCCCCAGGGGGCTTATGGCTACACCTTC.

This clonotype was detected many times. The chain joins TRBV20-1 to TRBJ2-7; 7 bases are a match to TRBD2. CDR1 and CDR2 (germline): DFQATT, SNEGSKA (reference sequence). J lost 5 bases, V lost 6 bases, and 13 bases had no gene match. This CDR3 comprises 14 residues. The CDR3 loop is CSAGRGIGVDEQYF. The DNA for the CDR3 is TGCAGTGCAGGGCGGGGGATAGGAGTTGACGAGCAGTACTTC.

Here the CDR3 reads CATSDLQGTSGSRGQTGNIQYF. The CDR3 coding sequence is TGTGCCACCAGTGATTTACAGGGGACTAGCGGGTCAAGGGGGCAAACGGGAAACATTCAGTACTTC. J is TRBJ2-4 and V is TRBV24-1; 12 nucleotides align to TRBD2. The trim removed 1 base at V and 6 bases at J, leaving 21 bases unmatched. The CDR3 consists of 22 residues. CDR1 and CDR2 (germline): KGHDR, SFDVKD.

This clonotype was seen repeatedly, ten times or more. V and J are TRBV7-3 and TRBJ2-1; 10 bases map to TRBD2. Germline V gene lookup returns CDR1 SGHTA and CDR2 FQGTGA. The CDR3 is made up of 16 amino acids. J gave up 6 bases and V 5 bases, and 10 bases lay outside the gene matches. CDR3: CASSRGAGGPFNEQFF. DNA of the CDR3: TGTGCCAGCAGCCGGGGAGCGGGAGGGCCTTTCAATGAGCAGTTCTTC.

This clonotype was detected only a few times. CDR3: CASSRDNDEQFF. In DNA form, the CDR3 reads TGTGCCAGCAGTCGGGATAACGATGAGCAGTTCTTC. The V and J genes are TRBV2 and TRBJ2-1, with D possibly TRBD2 on 5 matching bases. The CDR3 is 12 residues long. Trimming shortened V by 5 bases and J by 8 bases, and 10 bases separated the two germline ends. Germline-derived CDR1 and CDR2 are SNHLY and FYNNEI.

This clonotype was counted many times. The rearrangement joins TRBV6-1 to TRBJ1-2, with D perhaps matching TRBD1 (5 bases). The CDR3 covers 14 residues. Germline V gene sequence: CDR1 MNHNS, CDR2 SASEGT. The germline V and J ends were trimmed by 8 bases and 2 bases, with 15 bases remaining between them. CDR3 sequence: CASGPGTTNYGYTF. In nucleotides, the CDR3 is TGTGCCAGCGGGCCCGGGACGACGAACTATGGCTACACCTTC.

This clonotype was counted many times. V usage is TRBV27 and J usage is TRBJ1-3, with D perhaps TRBD1 (5 bases). V shed 4 bases and J shed 8 bases, with 15 bases lying between them. Germline CDR1 and CDR2: MNHEY and SMNVEV (reference sequence). This CDR3 is 14 amino acids long. The CDR3 region has the DNA TGTGCCAGCAGTTCTTTGGGGCGAAAGGACACCATATATTTT. Amino acid sequence: CASSSLGRKDTIYF.

About this clonotype itself: At one of its ends the junction is not consistent with the germline gene, which may arise from a read error. The genes are TRBV29-1 and TRBJ2-7; D unclear. This CDR3 region has 11 residues. Germline CDR1 and CDR2: SQVTM and ANQGSEA. CDR3 bases: TGCGGCGTTAGCAGTTCCTACGAGCAGTACTTC. Protein: CGVSSSYEQYF.

This clonotype was found many times. The chain joins TRBV28 to TRBJ2-7; D is possibly TRBD1 or TRBD2 (5 bases each). Trimming stripped 2 bases from V and 0 bases from J, with 17 bases between. The CDR3 totals 17 residues. Per germline, CDR1 MDHEN and CDR2 SYDVKM. The DNA of the CDR3 is TGTGCCAGCAGTTTAGGTCCCGGGACGGCTAGCTCCTACGAGCAGTACTTC. As protein: CASSLGPGTASSYEQYF.

Ten or more counts support this clonotype. The chain recombines TRBV3-1 with TRBJ1-2; possible D gene TRBD1, 6 bases. The germline V gene encodes CDR1 LGHDT and CDR2 YNNKEL (reference sequence). This CDR3 has 12 amino acids. V was pared by 3 bases and J by 8 bases, with 10 bases between. CDR3 amino acids: CASSHRQAGYTF. DNA of the CDR3: TGTGCCAGCAGCCACAGACAGGCCGGCTACACCTTC.

This clonotype was counted between two and nine times. The chain joins TRBV20-1 to TRBJ1-4; D remains unclear. Germline-derived CDR1 and CDR2 are DFQATT and SNEGSKA (reference sequence). There are 13 residues in the CDR3. V gave up 7 bases and J gave up 8 bases, with 17 bases separating them. CDR3 sequence: CSDRRMVGEKLFF. CDR3 nucleotides: TGCAGTGATCGGCGGATGGTGGGAGAAAAACTGTTTTTT.